The subject of this entry is one T cell receptor beta chain. Its antigen is unknown. This CDR3 has 14 residues. The ends were cut back, 0 bases at V and 6 bases at J, with 10 bases in the middle. Germline V gene lookup returns CDR1 SGHNT and CDR2 YYREEE (reference sequence). This record belongs to a study of early T cells in non-severe SARS-CoV-2 infection. Study information: Bulk RNA from unsorted whole blood was sequenced; chains were unpaired. Study outcomes and limitations: Lookups in VDJdb leaned toward anti-spike CD8 responses and missed private and CD4 specificities.

Unique molecular identifier tags were affixed to discrete cDNA molecules. TCRdb re-derived calls from the 5' RACE reads in MiXCR, one entry per CDR3 protein. The top ten clones hold roughly 4.9% of a sample with 98,000 or so distinct CDR3 sequences, approximately 11% of them seen once. The sequencing input was whole blood. The sequence came from an adult who was a healthcare worker with PCR-confirmed SARS-CoV-2 infection or an uninfected control (not recorded which). The chain employs TRBV5-4 and TRBJ2-4; D is possibly TRBD1 (5 bases). The chain's CDR3 is CASSLGTGVNIQYF. The CDR3 bases are TGTGCCAGCAGCTTGGGTACAGGCGTAAACATTCAGTACTTC.